A selection of T cell receptor beta chains follows, all from one sample in a study of T-cell memory formation after mild COVID-19. Via MiXCR, TCRdb re-called the 5' RACE reads, giving one row per CDR3 protein. The sample shows roughly 500,000 distinct CDR3 sequences, roughly 22% of them seen only once. The sequenced material came from PBMCs or a T cell subset sorted from them (not recorded which). These receptors all come from an adult woman who had mild COVID-19 (a few samples of this study predate the infection). Cell type and time point are not known. Each CDR3 is given with its conserved first and last residue. A D gene is named only where the DNA matches it firmly. A clone size is listed for some rows: how often the clone was seen (once, few, many), or a class if it is expanded.

>TRBV2|.|TRBJ1-2|15|.
CASSASGGGVGGYTF
TGTGCCAGCAGTGCATCGGGGGGAGGCGTCGGGGGCTACACCTTC
>TRBV6-1|TRBD2|TRBJ2-3|16|few
CASRLAGGLRGDTQYF
TGTGCCAGCAGGCTAGCGGGGGGACTCCGTGGAGATACGCAGTATTTT
>TRBV18|.|TRBJ1-4|15|few
CASSTIRGVNEKLFF
TGTGCCAGCTCAACCATCAGGGGCGTTAATGAAAAACTGTTTTTT
>TRBV9|TRBD2|TRBJ2-3|16|.
CASSVGTSGGTDTQYF
TGTGCCAGCAGCGTAGGGACTAGCGGGGGCACAGATACGCAGTATTTT
>TRBV20-1|.|TRBJ1-2|13|.
CSARERVQSGYTF
TGCAGTGCTAGAGAAAGGGTCCAGAGTGGCTACACCTTC
>TRBV5-1|.|TRBJ2-7|17|few
CASSSTTLGQGKGRKYF
TGCGCCAGCAGCTCGACCACCCTGGGCCAGGGGAAAGGGAGAAAGTACTTC
>TRBV5-1|.|TRBJ1-5|13|.
CASSPDMNQPQHF
TGCGCCAGCAGCCCCGACATGAATCAGCCCCAGCATTTT
>TRBV4-1|TRBD2|TRBJ2-5|18|.
CASSLGTSGGKMGETQYF
TGCGCCAGCAGCCTTGGGACTAGCGGGGGGAAAATGGGAGAGACCCAGTACTTC
>TRBV18|.|TRBJ1-1|16|.
CASSPRGTAKNTEAFF
TGTGCCAGCTCACCAAGGGGGACGGCGAAGAACACTGAAGCTTTCTTT
>TRBV6-5|.|TRBJ1-1|14|once
CASSRGLGNTEAFF
TGTGCCAGCAGCCGCGGACTGGGGAACACTGAAGCTTTCTTT
>TRBV4-2|.|TRBJ1-2|17|few
CASSQGKRTDRDYGYTF
TGTGCCAGCAGCCAAGGCAAAAGGACAGACCGAGACTATGGCTACACCTTC
>TRBV5-4|TRBD1|TRBJ1-6|16|many
CASSVWTGALHSPLHF
TGTGCCAGCAGCGTATGGACAGGGGCCTTACATTCACCCCTCCACTTT
>TRBV3-1|.|TRBJ2-7|11|.
CATSTGYEQYF
TGTGCCACTTCGACTGGGTACGAGCAGTACTTC
>TRBV27|.|TRBJ2-3|15|.
CASIPGRALTDTQYF
TGTGCCAGCATCCCAGGACGAGCCTTAACAGATACGCAGTATTTT
>TRBV25-1|.|TRBJ2-2|15|many
CASSEFSVDTGELFF
TGTGCCAGCAGTGAATTCTCAGTTGACACCGGGGAGCTGTTTTTT
>TRBV5-1|TRBD1|TRBJ2-5|15|few
CASSPALDRDETQYF
TGCGCCAGCAGCCCCGCCTTGGACAGGGATGAGACCCAGTACTTC
>TRBV6-5|.|TRBJ1-3|15|.
CASSLLQGSGNTIYF
TGTGCCAGCAGTCTACTACAGGGTTCGGGAAACACCATATATTTT
>TRBV5-1|TRBD1|TRBJ2-7|17|.
CASSLAPGQVSTYEQYF
TGCGCCAGCAGCTTGGCCCCGGGACAGGTATCTACCTACGAGCAGTACTTC
>TRBV12-3/TRBV12-4|TRBD2|TRBJ2-1|17|.
CASSPVPLERTSGRVVF
TGTGCCAGCAGCCCCGTCCCTTTAGAAAGGACTAGCGGGAGGGTGGTCTTC
>TRBV24-1|.|TRBJ1-2|16|few
CATSHQGMGANYGYTF
TGTGCCACCAGTCATCAAGGCATGGGGGCAAACTATGGCTACACCTTC
>TRBV30|TRBD2|TRBJ2-2|16|.
CAWSVLTLAGTGELFF
TGTGCCTGGAGTGTACTGACCCTAGCGGGGACCGGGGAGCTGTTTTTT
>TRBV5-1|TRBD2|TRBJ2-1|15|.
CASSLVGGRVNEQFF
TGCGCCAGCAGCTTGGTCGGCGGGAGGGTTAATGAGCAGTTCTTC
>TRBV5-1|TRBD1|TRBJ2-5|17|few
CASSSTPGQGGEETQYF
TGCGCCAGCAGCTCAACTCCGGGACAGGGGGGAGAGGAGACCCAGTACTTC
>TRBV5-1|.|TRBJ2-6|16|.
CASSLYSIAGANVLTF
TGCGCCAGCAGCTTATACAGCATTGCTGGGGCCAACGTCCTGACTTTC
>TRBV20-1|.|TRBJ1-1|12|.
CSASIQNTEAFF
TGCAGTGCTAGTATCCAGAACACTGAAGCTTTCTTT
>TRBV20-1|.|TRBJ2-1|16|.
CSARVDPRSVYNEQFF
TGCAGTGCTAGAGTGGATCCCCGCTCAGTCTACAATGAGCAGTTCTTC
>TRBV14|.|TRBJ2-5|14|.
CASSQLAFIETQYF
TGTGCCAGCAGCCAACTAGCCTTCATCGAGACCCAGTACTTC
>TRBV20-1|.|TRBJ2-3|19|.
CSARDHLRTAKPSTDTQYF
TGCAGTGCTAGAGATCATTTGCGGACCGCAAAGCCTAGCACAGATACGCAGTATTTT
>TRBV20-1|.|TRBJ1-2|11|.
CSADDSYGYTF
TGCAGTGCTGACGACAGCTATGGCTACACCTTC
>TRBV24-1|.|TRBJ2-7|14|.
CATSDPRGLDEQYF
TGTGCCACCAGTGATCCCAGGGGCCTCGACGAGCAGTACTTC
>TRBV12-3/TRBV12-4|TRBD1|TRBJ2-3|12|.
CASRAQGDTQYF
TGTGCCAGCAGGGCACAGGGGGATACGCAGTATTTT
>TRBV28|TRBD2|TRBJ2-1|12|few
CASGLGYNEQFF
TGTGCCAGCGGACTAGGGTACAATGAGCAGTTCTTC
>TRBV30|.|TRBJ2-2|13|.
CAGTGWMPPVLFF
TGTGCCGGAACCGGGTGGATGCCCCCCGTGCTGTTTTTT
>TRBV29-1|.|TRBJ2-7|11|.
CSSMEGYEQYF
TGCAGCTCCATGGAGGGTTACGAGCAGTACTTC
>TRBV10-3|.|TRBJ2-3|14|.
CAIRGSRRSDTQYF
TGTGCCATCCGGGGGAGCCGGCGGTCAGATACGCAGTATTTT
>TRBV5-6|.|TRBJ2-7|15|.
CASSLPGQSPYEQYF
TGTGCCAGCAGCTTGCCGGGACAAAGCCCCTACGAGCAGTACTTC
>TRBV25-1|.|TRBJ2-3|14|few
CASSAAGGTDTQYF
TGTGCCAGCAGTGCCGCCGGGGGCACAGATACGCAGTATTTT
>TRBV27|.|TRBJ2-7|15|few
CASRRERGISYEQYF
TGTGCCAGCAGGAGAGAGAGGGGAATCTCCTACGAGCAGTACTTC
>TRBV24-1|.|TRBJ1-2|12|few
CATSDLAYGYTF
TGTGCCACCAGTGATTTGGCCTATGGCTACACCTTC
>TRBV9|.|TRBJ2-1|19|.
CASSAHLKTGSGVYNEQFF
TGTGCCAGCAGCGCCCACCTAAAAACGGGTAGCGGTGTTTACAATGAGCAGTTCTTC